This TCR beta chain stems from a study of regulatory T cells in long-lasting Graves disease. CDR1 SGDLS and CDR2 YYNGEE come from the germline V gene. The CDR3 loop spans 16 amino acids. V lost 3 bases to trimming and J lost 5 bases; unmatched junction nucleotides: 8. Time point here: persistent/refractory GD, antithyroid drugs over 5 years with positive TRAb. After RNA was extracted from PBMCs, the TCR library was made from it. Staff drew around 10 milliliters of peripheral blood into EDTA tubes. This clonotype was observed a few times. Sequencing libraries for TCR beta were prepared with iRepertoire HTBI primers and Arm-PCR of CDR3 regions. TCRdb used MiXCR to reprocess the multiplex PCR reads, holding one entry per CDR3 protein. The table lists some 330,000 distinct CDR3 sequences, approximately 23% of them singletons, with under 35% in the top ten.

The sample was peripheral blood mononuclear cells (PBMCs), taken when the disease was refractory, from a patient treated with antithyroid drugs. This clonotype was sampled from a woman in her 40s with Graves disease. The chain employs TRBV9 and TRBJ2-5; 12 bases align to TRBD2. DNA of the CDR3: TGTGCCAGCAGCGCCGTCTGGACTAGCGGGACGGAGACCCAGTACTTC. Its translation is CASSAVWTSGTETQYF. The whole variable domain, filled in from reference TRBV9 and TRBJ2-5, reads DSGVTQTPKHLITATGQRVTLRCSPRSGDLSVYWYQQSLDQGLQFLIQYYNGEERAKGNILERFSAQQFPDLHSELNLSSLELGDSALYFCASSAVWTSGTETQYFGPGTRLLVL.